Included here is one TCR beta chain sequence, with context. This entry comes from a study of control samples from healthy donors and cancer patients. Measured with immunoSEQ multiplex PCR; TCRdb has only the in-frame clones, and not every one. The sample includes about 130,000 clones, 85% to 95% of them seen just once. CDR1 is SNHLY and CDR2 is FYNNEI in the germline V gene. Trimming removed 3 bases at V and 8 bases at J, with 13 bases between. The CDR3 contains 13 residues. What was sequenced was PBMCs. The TCR originated in a man older than 75 with head and neck cancer. The chain carries TRBV2 and TRBJ1-2; tentatively, D is TRBD1 (5 bases). The DNA for the CDR3 is TGTGCCAGCAGTGATTTCGGGACGACGGGCTACACCTTC. It codes for CASSDFGTTGYTF.